The rows below give T cell receptor beta chains drawn from one sample of a study of shared clonotypes between healthy human individuals. The protocol was immunoSEQ multiplex PCR, while the TCRdb copy is restricted to in-frame clones and leaves out a portion. Here the sample spans millions of clones, 85% to 95% being singletons. Material for sequencing was naive CD4+ T cells sorted from blood. These receptors originate from a man between 18 and 29 years old in good health. The CDR3 runs from the conserved cysteine through the conserved F or W. Each record gives: CDR3 length, J gene, D gene, V gene, CDR3 DNA, CDR3 protein. D genes are given only for firm matches.

cdr3_length: 11; j_call: TRBJ2-1; d_call: NA; v_call: TRBV20-1; cdr3_nt: TGCAGTTCCAAGGGGGATAGTGAGCAGTTCTTC; cdr3_aa: CSSKGDSEQFF
cdr3_length: 18; j_call: TRBJ2-4; d_call: TRBD1; v_call: TRBV9; cdr3_nt: TGTGCCAGCAGCCCACGGGGCGAACAGGGGGCCTTTAAAAACATTCAGTACTTC; cdr3_aa: CASSPRGEQGAFKNIQYF
cdr3_length: 14; j_call: TRBJ1-3; d_call: NA; v_call: TRBV19; cdr3_nt: TGTGCCAGTAGTATACAGGACTCTGGAAACACCATATATTTT; cdr3_aa: CASSIQDSGNTIYF
cdr3_length: 15; j_call: TRBJ2-7; d_call: TRBD2; v_call: TRBV7-2; cdr3_nt: TGTGCCAGCAGCTTAGAAGCGGGGGGATCCTACGAGCAGTACTTC; cdr3_aa: CASSLEAGGSYEQYF
cdr3_length: 15; j_call: TRBJ2-7; d_call: TRBD2; v_call: TRBV9; cdr3_nt: TGTGCCAGCAGCGTAGGACCTAGCGGGAGGGAGGAGCAGTACTTC; cdr3_aa: CASSVGPSGREEQYF
cdr3_length: 14; j_call: TRBJ2-7; d_call: TRBD2; v_call: TRBV10-3; cdr3_nt: TGTGCCATAAGGACTAGCGGGAGCCGGTACGAGCAGTACTTC; cdr3_aa: CAIRTSGSRYEQYF
cdr3_length: 16; j_call: TRBJ2-3; d_call: TRBD1; v_call: TRBV5-1; cdr3_nt: TGCGCCAGCCGCCCCCCGGACAGGGGGCTAGCAGATACGCAGTATTTT; cdr3_aa: CASRPPDRGLADTQYF
cdr3_length: 15; j_call: TRBJ2-3; d_call: NA; v_call: TRBV7-9; cdr3_nt: TGTGCCAGCAGCTTAGGTAGCGGAGACACAGATACGCAGTATTTT; cdr3_aa: CASSLGSGDTDTQYF
cdr3_length: 12; j_call: TRBJ2-7; d_call: NA; v_call: TRBV29-1; cdr3_nt: TGCAGCGTTCGGTGGGGCTCCTACGAGCAGTACTTC; cdr3_aa: CSVRWGSYEQYF
cdr3_length: 15; j_call: TRBJ1-1; d_call: NA; v_call: TRBV5-4; cdr3_nt: TGTGCCAGCAGCTCGGGACGGGCTGGGGACACTGAAGCTTTCTTT; cdr3_aa: CASSSGRAGDTEAFF
cdr3_length: 14; j_call: TRBJ1-1; d_call: NA; v_call: TRBV5-6; cdr3_nt: TGTGCCAGCAGCCAACCTCATGTTGGCACTGAAGCTTTCTTT; cdr3_aa: CASSQPHVGTEAFF